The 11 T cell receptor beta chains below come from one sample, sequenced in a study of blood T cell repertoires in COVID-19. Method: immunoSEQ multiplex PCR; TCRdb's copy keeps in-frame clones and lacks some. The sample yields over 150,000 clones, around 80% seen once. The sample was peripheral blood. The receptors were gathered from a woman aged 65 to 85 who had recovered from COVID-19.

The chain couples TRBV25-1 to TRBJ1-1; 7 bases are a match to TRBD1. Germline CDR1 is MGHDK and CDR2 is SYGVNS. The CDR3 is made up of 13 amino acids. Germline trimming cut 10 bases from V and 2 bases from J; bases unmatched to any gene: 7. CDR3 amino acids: CATTDRVNTEAFF. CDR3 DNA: TGTGCCACCACTGACAGGGTAAACACTGAAGCTTTCTTT.

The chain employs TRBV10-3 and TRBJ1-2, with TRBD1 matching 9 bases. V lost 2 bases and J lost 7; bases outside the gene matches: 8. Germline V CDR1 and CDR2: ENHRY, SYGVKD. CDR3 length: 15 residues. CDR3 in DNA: TGTGCCATCAGTGAGCAGGGACAGGGATTTAGTGGCTACACCTTC. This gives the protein CAISEQGQGFSGYTF.

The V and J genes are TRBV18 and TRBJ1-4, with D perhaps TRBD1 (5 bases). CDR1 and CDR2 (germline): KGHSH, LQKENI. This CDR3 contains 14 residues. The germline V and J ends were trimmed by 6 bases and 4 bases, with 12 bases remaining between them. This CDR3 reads CASSPGTGNEKLFF. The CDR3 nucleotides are TGTGCCAGCTCTCCAGGGACTGGTAATGAAAAACTGTTTTTT.

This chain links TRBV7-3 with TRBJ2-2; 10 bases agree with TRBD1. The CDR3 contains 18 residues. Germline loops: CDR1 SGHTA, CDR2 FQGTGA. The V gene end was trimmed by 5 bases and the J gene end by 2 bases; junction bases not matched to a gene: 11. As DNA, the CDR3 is TGTGCCAGCAGCCCACAGCGGACAGGGGGAATAAACACCGGGGAGCTGTTTTTT. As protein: CASSPQRTGGINTGELFF.

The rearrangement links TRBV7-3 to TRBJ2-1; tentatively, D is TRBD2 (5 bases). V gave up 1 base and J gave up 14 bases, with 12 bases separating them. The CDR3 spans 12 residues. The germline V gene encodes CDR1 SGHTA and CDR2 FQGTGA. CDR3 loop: CASSLMDGDKFF. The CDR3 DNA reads TGTGCCAGCAGCTTAATGGACGGGGATAAGTTCTTC.

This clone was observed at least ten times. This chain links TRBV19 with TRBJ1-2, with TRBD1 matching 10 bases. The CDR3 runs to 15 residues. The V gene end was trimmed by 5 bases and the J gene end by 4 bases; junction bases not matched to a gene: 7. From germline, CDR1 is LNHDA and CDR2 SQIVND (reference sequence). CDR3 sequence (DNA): TGTGCCAGTAGTTTCAGGACAGGGGGGATCTATGGCTACACCTTC. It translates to CASSFRTGGIYGYTF.

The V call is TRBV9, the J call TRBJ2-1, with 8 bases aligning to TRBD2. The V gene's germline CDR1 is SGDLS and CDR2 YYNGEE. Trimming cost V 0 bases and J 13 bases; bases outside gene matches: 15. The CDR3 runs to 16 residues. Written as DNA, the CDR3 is TGTGCCAGCAGCGTAGAAGTCGGGAGGGCCGTGGCTCGTCAGTTCTTC. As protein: CASSVEVGRAVARQFF.

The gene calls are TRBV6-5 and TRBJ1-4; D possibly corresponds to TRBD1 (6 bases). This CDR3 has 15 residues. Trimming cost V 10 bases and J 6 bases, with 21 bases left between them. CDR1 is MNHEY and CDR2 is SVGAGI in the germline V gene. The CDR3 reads CATSRGARGYEKLFF. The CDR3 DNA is TGTGCCACCTCGAGGGGTGCCAGGGGCTATGAAAAACTGTTTTTT.

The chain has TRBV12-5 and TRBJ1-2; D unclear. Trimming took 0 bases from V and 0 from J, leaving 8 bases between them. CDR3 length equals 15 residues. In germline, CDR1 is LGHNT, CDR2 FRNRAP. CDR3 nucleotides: TGTGCTAGTGGTTTGGTTCGGGGAACTAACTATGGCTACACCTTC. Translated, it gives CASGLVRGTNYGYTF.

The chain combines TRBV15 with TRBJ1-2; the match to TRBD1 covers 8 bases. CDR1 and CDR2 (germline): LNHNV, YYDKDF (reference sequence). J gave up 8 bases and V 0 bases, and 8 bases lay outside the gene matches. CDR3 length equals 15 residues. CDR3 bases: TGTGCCACCAGCAGAGATCCTACAGGGGGAGGAGGCTACACCTTC. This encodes CATSRDPTGGGGYTF.

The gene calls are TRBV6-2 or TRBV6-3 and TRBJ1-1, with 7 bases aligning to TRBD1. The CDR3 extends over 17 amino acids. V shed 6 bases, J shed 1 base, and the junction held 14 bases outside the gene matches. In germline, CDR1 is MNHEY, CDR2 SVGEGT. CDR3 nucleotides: TGTGCCAGCAGCCCAAGGTACAGGGGTACCCAGAACACTGAAGCTTTCTTT. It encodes CASSPRYRGTQNTEAFF.